The 14 T cell receptor beta chains below come from one sample, sequenced in a study of cytomegalovirus exposure and HLA in healthy donors. The study ran its PCR with 60 Vbeta and 13 Jbeta primers. Some clones are missing from TCRdb's copy, which holds only in-frame ones; the method was immunoSEQ multiplex PCR. The table records 150,000 to 200,000 clones, about 80% of them present only once. The sample consisted of PBMCs. The receptors shown here come from a man between 18 and 35 years old in good health and CMV-seropositive.

The CDR3 bases are TGCGCCAGCAGCCAGATTAGCGTCACGGCCGAGCAGTACTTC. Protein product: CASSQISVTAEQYF. This sequence joins TRBV5-1 and TRBJ2-5; D is possibly TRBD2 (5 bases). TRBJ2-7 matches the DNA end more closely, so the J call is doubtful. CDR1 is SGHRS, CDR2 YFSETQ, per germline. This CDR3 contains 14 residues.

A few counts support this clone. The genes are TRBV10-1 and TRBJ2-7, with 8 positions matching TRBD1. This CDR3 contains 13 residues. CDR1 and CDR2 from the germline V gene are WNHNN and SYGVQD (reference sequence). V gave up 3 bases and J gave up 3 bases; unmatched junction bases: 1. The CDR3 sequence is CASSDGQGYEQYF. DNA for the CDR3: TGCGCCAGCAGTGACGGACAGGGCTACGAGCAGTACTTC.

The J gene is TRBJ2-7, the V gene TRBV2, with 7 positions matching TRBD1. The CDR3 spans 16 residues. With 6 bases clipped from V and 4 bases from J, the junction kept 15 bases outside the gene matches. Per the germline V gene, CDR1 is SNHLY and CDR2 is FYNNEI. CDR3: CASSRGVRTGFYEQYF. CDR3 DNA: TGTGCCAGCAGCCGGGGAGTTCGGACAGGATTTTACGAGCAGTACTTC.

This chain uses TRBV25-1 with TRBJ2-1; D remains ambiguous. Germline CDR1 MGHDK, CDR2 SYGVNS. V was shortened by 6 bases and J by 3 bases, with 6 bases between the two germline ends. The CDR3 has 12 amino acids. The CDR3 DNA reads TGTGCCAGCAGCCTCAGCTACAATGAGCAGTTCTTC. Its protein product is CASSLSYNEQFF.

V gene TRBV5-1 combines with J gene TRBJ2-7; TRBD1 matches 11 bases. The trim removed 4 bases at V and 4 bases at J, leaving 7 bases unmatched. CDR3 length: 15 residues. Germline V lookup: CDR1 SGHRS, CDR2 YFSETQ. CDR3 in amino acids: CASSAGTGGIYEQYF. CDR3 bases: TGCGCCAGCAGCGCCGGGACAGGGGGTATATACGAGCAGTACTTC.

The chain recombines TRBV15 with TRBJ2-3, with D unclear. V lost 1 base and J 4 bases, leaving 9 bases between the germline ends. This CDR3 has 14 residues. In germline, CDR1 is LNHNV, CDR2 YYDKDF (reference sequence). CDR3 sequence reads: CATSRVRGPDTQYF. CDR3 sequence (DNA): TGTGCCACCAGCAGAGTCAGAGGCCCAGATACGCAGTATTTT.

The chain couples TRBV11-1 to TRBJ2-7; the match to TRBD2 covers 9 bases. The CDR3 is made up of 17 amino acids. Germline V gene lookup returns CDR1 SGHAT and CDR2 FQDESV (reference sequence). The junction had 12 bases not matched to a gene; V was cut back by 5 bases and J by 1 base. The CDR3 loop is CASSPLAGGPSSYEQYF. The DNA for the CDR3 is TGTGCCAGCAGCCCGCTCGCGGGAGGGCCTAGTTCCTACGAGCAGTACTTC.

The V gene is TRBV29-1, the J gene TRBJ2-3; a possible D gene is TRBD2 (5 bases). Germline assignment: CDR1 SQVTM and CDR2 ANQGSEA. Deletions cut 1 base from V and 4 bases from J, with 9 bases between. The CDR3 is 13 amino acids. CDR3 amino acids: CSVEAGFADTQYF. CDR3 bases: TGCAGCGTTGAAGCGGGATTCGCAGATACGCAGTATTTT.

This clone is a singleton in its sample. The V and J genes are TRBV18 and TRBJ1-2; no reliable D call. Germline values: CDR1 KGHSH, CDR2 LQKENI. This CDR3 region has 16 residues. V lost 0 bases to trimming and J lost 0 bases, with 11 bases between them. CDR3 protein: CASSPPMTTTNYGYTF. In DNA, the CDR3 is TGTGCCAGCTCACCACCTATGACAACCACTAACTATGGCTACACCTTC. Full variable domain (rest looked up from reference TRBV18 and TRBJ1-2): NAGVMQNPRHLVRRRGQEARLRCSPMKGHSHVYWYRQLPEEGLKFMVYLQKENIIDESGMPKERFSAEFPKEGPSILRIQQVVRGDSAAYFCASSPPMTTTNYGYTFGSGTRLTVV.

V and J are TRBV5-6 and TRBJ2-5; weak D call: TRBD1 (6 bases). The better agreement between TRBJ2-7 and the DNA end casts doubt on the J call. Germline V gene lookup returns CDR1 SGHDT and CDR2 YYEEEE. The CDR3 is 14 amino acids. This CDR3 is CASSSWTASYEQYF. The CDR3 DNA is TGTGCCAGCAGCTCCTGGACAGCCTCCTACGAGCAGTACTTC.

The chain couples TRBV7-2 to TRBJ2-3, with a possible D match to TRBD2 (6 bases). Germline V gene sequence: CDR1 SGHTA, CDR2 FQGNSA. This CDR3 spans 15 amino acids. Trimming shortened V by 2 bases and J by 0 bases, and 9 bases separated the two germline ends. CDR3: CASSLRRGSTDTQYF. Here the CDR3 DNA reads TGTGCCAGCAGCTTAAGGCGGGGTAGCACAGATACGCAGTATTTT.

This sequence joins TRBV27 and TRBJ1-2; 7 bases are shared with TRBD1. V lost 4 bases to trimming and J lost 7 bases; unmatched junction nucleotides: 6. This CDR3 has 13 residues. Looked up from germline, CDR1 is MNHEY and CDR2 is SMNVEV (reference sequence). The CDR3 here is CASSSGTVRGYTF. DNA for the CDR3: TGTGCCAGCAGTTCGGGGACAGTCCGTGGCTACACCTTC.

V is TRBV6-5 and J is TRBJ1-4; 9 positions agree with TRBD1. Losses at the gene ends were 6 bases for V and 8 bases for J; bases not matched to a gene: 7. CDR1 and CDR2 from the germline V gene are MNHEY and SVGAGI. This CDR3 spans 14 amino acids. The CDR3 loop reads CASRQGQGSEKLFF. The DNA for the CDR3 is TGTGCCAGCAGACAGGGACAGGGAAGCGAAAAACTGTTTTTT.

This rearrangement joins TRBV7-2 to TRBJ2-1; TRBD2 might be the D (6 bases). The germline gives CDR1 SGHTA, CDR2 FQGNSA. V shed 1 base and J shed 1 base, with 8 bases lying between them. The CDR3 has 15 residues. The CDR3 DNA sequence: TGTGCCAGCAGCTTAGTAGCGGCTTCCTACAATGAGCAGTTCTTC. Its protein is CASSLVAASYNEQFF.